A selection of T cell receptor beta chains follows, all from one sample in a study of Graves' ophthalmopathy and Graves' hyperthyroidism. MiXCR, run by TCRdb on the multiplex PCR reads, gives a single entry per CDR3 protein. The table has 400,000 to 500,000 distinct CDR3 sequences, around 20% seen once. Sequenced input: peripheral blood. The receptors were sampled from a woman between 18 and 30 years old with stable Graves' hyperthyroidism. Both conserved end residues are part of each CDR3. The D gene is left open where the match is weak. Not every row has a clone size; where given, it reads once, few, many or a size class.

d_call | clone_size | j_call | v_call | cdr3_aa | cdr3_nt
. | many | TRBJ2-7 | TRBV15 | CATSRDIGNLPYEQYF | TGTGCCACCAGCAGAGATATCGGTAACCTCCCCTACGAGCAGTACTTC
TRBD1 | many | TRBJ1-3 | TRBV4-2 | CASSQGDSVGFAGNTIYF | TGTGCCAGCAGCCAGGGGGACAGTGTAGGATTTGCTGGAAACACCATATATTTT
. | . | TRBJ2-5 | TRBV12-3/TRBV12-4 | CASSPLARGQETQYF | TGTGCCAGCAGTCCGCTAGCGAGAGGGCAAGAGACCCAGTACTTC
TRBD1 | many | TRBJ1-5 | TRBV24-1 | CATSDAAGGPNQPQHF | TGTGCCACCAGTGATGCGGCAGGGGGCCCGAATCAGCCCCAGCATTTT
. | . | TRBJ2-7 | TRBV28 | CAADRDYEQYF | TGTGCCGCGGACCGGGACTACGAGCAGTACTTC
TRBD1 | many | TRBJ1-2 | TRBV9 | CASSASGQFKGGYTF | TGTGCCAGCAGCGCCTCGGGACAGTTCAAGGGGGGCTACACCTTC
TRBD2 | many | TRBJ2-5 | TRBV7-2 | CASRPRLAGQETQYF | TGTGCCAGCAGACCCAGACTAGCGGGCCAAGAGACCCAGTACTTC
. | . | TRBJ2-2 | TRBV6-1 | CASKDQRDTGELFF | TGTGCCAGCAAGGACCAACGGGACACCGGGGAGCTGTTTTTT
. | many | TRBJ1-2 | TRBV9 | CASSPLTANYGYTF | TGTGCCAGCAGCCCCTTAACGGCTAACTATGGCTACACCTTC
. | few | TRBJ2-7 | TRBV11-2 | CASSLDRSEQYF | TGTGCCAGCAGCTTAGATCGGAGCGAGCAGTACTTC
TRBD1 | . | TRBJ1-1 | TRBV12-3/TRBV12-4 | CASSEGGELAFF | TGTGCCAGCAGCGAAGGGGGCGAATTAGCTTTCTTT
. | . | TRBJ1-3 | TRBV11-2 | CASSLDPGRSGNTIYF | TGTGCCAGCAGCTTAGATCCAGGGAGATCTGGAAACACCATATATTTT
TRBD1 | many | TRBJ2-2 | TRBV12-3/TRBV12-4 | CASSSRDRAITGELFF | TGTGCCAGCAGTTCCCGGGACAGGGCAATTACCGGGGAGCTGTTTTTT
. | . | TRBJ1-2 | TRBV12-3/TRBV12-4 | CASSPAAGGADGYTF | TGTGCCAGCAGCCCCGCCGCGGGGGGGGCTGATGGCTACACCTTC
TRBD1 | many | TRBJ1-3 | TRBV11-2 | CASSLGTGQNTIYF | TGTGCCAGCAGCTTAGGGACAGGCCAGAACACCATATATTTT
. | . | TRBJ2-4 | TRBV11-2 | CASRSIQGSQNIKYF | TGTGCCAGCAGATCAATACAGGGAAGTCAAAACATTAAGTACTTC
. | many | TRBJ2-2 | TRBV6-1 | CASSERAWELFF | TGTGCCAGCAGTGAGAGGGCCTGGGAGCTGTTTTTT
. | many | TRBJ2-5 | TRBV25-1 | CASKRVSLETQYF | TGTGCCAGCAAGCGGGTCAGCCTCGAGACCCAGTACTTC
. | many | TRBJ1-5 | TRBV20-1 | CSAREGKRVFNQPQHF | TGCAGTGCTAGAGAGGGAAAACGGGTATTCAATCAGCCCCAGCATTTT
. | many | TRBJ2-7 | TRBV28 | CASSLVGLTSYEQYF | TGTGCCAGCAGTTTGGTAGGTTTGACCTCCTACGAGCAGTACTTC